A selection of T cell receptor beta chains follows, all from one sample in a study of identical twins. TCRdb reanalysed the 5' RACE reads using MiXCR and keeps one entry per CDR3 protein. The top ten hold 3% of the sample, which has a few hundred thousand distinct CDR3 sequences, 9.6% seen once. These data were also reused for a study on yellow fever vaccine responses in identical twins.

The sample was PBMCs. All receptors come from a woman under 30 in good health. The CDR3 runs from the conserved cysteine through the conserved F or W. The order of the fields is J gene, clone size, D gene, V gene, CDR3 protein, CDR3 DNA. A D gene is named only where the DNA matches it firmly. A row's size may be missing; if present it is once, few, many or a size class.

j_call: TRBJ2-1; clone_size: many; d_call: TRBD2; v_call: TRBV20-1; cdr3_aa: CSAHQGLAGYNEQFF; cdr3_nt: TGCAGTGCTCATCAGGGCCTAGCGGGCTACAATGAGCAGTTCTTC
j_call: TRBJ2-4; clone_size: NA; d_call: NA; v_call: TRBV6-2/TRBV6-3; cdr3_aa: CASSYSSKDLGKNIQYF; cdr3_nt: TGTGCCAGCAGTTACTCGAGTAAGGACCTAGGCAAAAACATTCAGTACTTC
j_call: TRBJ1-2; clone_size: NA; d_call: TRBD1; v_call: TRBV5-1; cdr3_aa: CASSLDRGRGYTF; cdr3_nt: TGCGCCAGCAGCTTGGACAGGGGGCGCGGCTACACCTTC
j_call: TRBJ2-3; clone_size: many; d_call: TRBD1; v_call: TRBV12-3/TRBV12-4; cdr3_aa: CASITQGAGPTDTQYF; cdr3_nt: TGTGCCAGTATCACCCAGGGGGCCGGACCCACAGATACGCAGTATTTT
j_call: TRBJ2-2; clone_size: many; d_call: NA; v_call: TRBV5-1; cdr3_aa: CASSLFRENTGELFF; cdr3_nt: TGCGCCAGCAGCTTGTTCCGGGAGAACACCGGGGAGCTGTTTTTT
j_call: TRBJ2-4; clone_size: few; d_call: NA; v_call: TRBV11-2; cdr3_aa: CASSPTNGVAGGGSLIQYF; cdr3_nt: TGTGCCAGCAGCCCGACAAATGGGGTGGCTGGCGGAGGGTCACTCATTCAGTACTTC
j_call: TRBJ2-3; clone_size: NA; d_call: TRBD2; v_call: TRBV6-2/TRBV6-3; cdr3_aa: CASNPGGPTDTQYF; cdr3_nt: TGTGCCAGCAATCCGGGAGGACCCACAGATACGCAGTATTTT
j_call: TRBJ2-2; clone_size: NA; d_call: NA; v_call: TRBV4-2; cdr3_aa: CASSQGAKLSAGELFF; cdr3_nt: TGTGCCAGCAGCCAAGGGGCTAAGCTAAGCGCCGGGGAGCTGTTTTTT
j_call: TRBJ2-2; clone_size: few; d_call: NA; v_call: TRBV11-2; cdr3_aa: CASSLEARPGELFF; cdr3_nt: TGTGCCAGCAGCTTAGAGGCCAGGCCCGGGGAGCTGTTTTTT
j_call: TRBJ2-7; clone_size: many; d_call: NA; v_call: TRBV27; cdr3_aa: CASSSVLRDYEQYF; cdr3_nt: TGTGCCAGCAGTTCGGTCTTGAGGGATTACGAGCAGTACTTC
j_call: TRBJ2-3; clone_size: NA; d_call: NA; v_call: TRBV29-1; cdr3_aa: CSVILDTQYF; cdr3_nt: TGCAGCGTTATCTTAGATACGCAGTATTTT
j_call: TRBJ2-1; clone_size: NA; d_call: NA; v_call: TRBV7-2; cdr3_aa: CASSRMGNEQFF; cdr3_nt: TGTGCCAGCAGCCGTATGGGTAATGAGCAGTTCTTC
j_call: TRBJ2-1; clone_size: few; d_call: TRBD2; v_call: TRBV12-3/TRBV12-4; cdr3_aa: CASSSFMTGLAVNEQFF; cdr3_nt: TGTGCCAGCAGCTCATTCATGACGGGACTAGCCGTTAATGAGCAGTTCTTC
j_call: TRBJ1-2; clone_size: NA; d_call: TRBD1; v_call: TRBV6-2/TRBV6-3; cdr3_aa: CATAGTGIFVYGYTF; cdr3_nt: TGTGCCACCGCCGGGACAGGGATCTTTGTTTATGGCTACACCTTC
j_call: TRBJ2-3; clone_size: many; d_call: NA; v_call: TRBV20-1; cdr3_aa: CSARDLTRVSDTQYF; cdr3_nt: TGCAGTGCTAGAGACTTAACTCGTGTCTCAGATACGCAGTATTTT
j_call: TRBJ1-5; clone_size: many; d_call: TRBD1; v_call: TRBV20-1; cdr3_aa: CSARSGGRGNQPQHF; cdr3_nt: TGCAGTGCTCGCTCAGGGGGCAGGGGCAATCAGCCCCAGCATTTT
j_call: TRBJ2-5; clone_size: many; d_call: NA; v_call: TRBV4-1; cdr3_aa: CASSQVNLGITETQYF; cdr3_nt: TGCGCCAGCAGCCAAGTCAACTTAGGGATCACGGAGACCCAGTACTTC
j_call: TRBJ2-7; clone_size: many; d_call: NA; v_call: TRBV2; cdr3_aa: CASSEASRAHEQYF; cdr3_nt: TGTGCCAGCAGTGAAGCGAGCAGGGCCCACGAGCAGTACTTC
j_call: TRBJ1-5; clone_size: few; d_call: NA; v_call: TRBV29-1; cdr3_aa: CSVGQGENQPQHF; cdr3_nt: TGCAGCGTTGGTCAGGGAGAAAATCAGCCCCAGCATTTT
j_call: TRBJ2-7; clone_size: NA; d_call: NA; v_call: TRBV12-3/TRBV12-4; cdr3_aa: CASSINGAFYEQYF; cdr3_nt: TGTGCCAGCAGCATTAACGGGGCTTTCTACGAGCAGTACTTC
j_call: TRBJ2-7; clone_size: few; d_call: TRBD1; v_call: TRBV10-2; cdr3_aa: CASSEAGQGSDEQYF; cdr3_nt: TGCGCCAGCAGTGAAGCGGGACAGGGGTCCGACGAGCAGTACTTC
j_call: TRBJ2-1; clone_size: NA; d_call: NA; v_call: TRBV4-3; cdr3_aa: CASSQARTGLYNEQFF; cdr3_nt: TGCGCCAGCAGCCAGGCCCGGACGGGGCTGTACAATGAGCAGTTCTTC
j_call: TRBJ2-7; clone_size: NA; d_call: TRBD2; v_call: TRBV11-3; cdr3_aa: CASSLGGLATYEQYF; cdr3_nt: TGTGCCAGCAGCTTAGGTGGACTAGCAACCTACGAGCAGTACTTC
j_call: TRBJ2-5; clone_size: many; d_call: TRBD2; v_call: TRBV2; cdr3_aa: CASSPGTSAQETQYF; cdr3_nt: TGTGCCAGCAGTCCCGGGACTAGCGCTCAAGAGACCCAGTACTTC